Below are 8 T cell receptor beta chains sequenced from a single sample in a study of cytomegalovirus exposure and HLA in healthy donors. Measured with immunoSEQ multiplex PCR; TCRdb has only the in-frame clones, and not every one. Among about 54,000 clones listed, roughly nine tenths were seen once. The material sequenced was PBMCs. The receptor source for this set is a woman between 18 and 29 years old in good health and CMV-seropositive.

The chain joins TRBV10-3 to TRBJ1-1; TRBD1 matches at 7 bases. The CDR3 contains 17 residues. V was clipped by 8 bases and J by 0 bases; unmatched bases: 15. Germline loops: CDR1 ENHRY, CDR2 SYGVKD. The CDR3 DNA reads TGTGCCATCGCTAGACAGGGTGGGGGACTTATGAACACTGAAGCTTTCTTT. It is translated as CAIARQGGGLMNTEAFF.

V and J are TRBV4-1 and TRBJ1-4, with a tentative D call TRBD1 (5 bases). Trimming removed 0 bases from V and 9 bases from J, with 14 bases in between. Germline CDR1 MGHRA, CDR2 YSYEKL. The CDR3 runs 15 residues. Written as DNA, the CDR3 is TGCGCCAGCAGCCAAGAAGGGACGCGGGGCCAAAAACTGTTTTTT. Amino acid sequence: CASSQEGTRGQKLFF.

CDR3 bases: TGTGCCATCAGTACCATCACAGGGAGAGGCGGCGAGCAGTACTTC. Its protein is CAISTITGRGGEQYF. The V call is TRBV10-3, the J call TRBJ2-7, with D perhaps TRBD1 (6 bases). The CDR3 is 15 amino acids. The germline CDR1 and CDR2 sequences are ENHRY and SYGVKD. Between the trimmed V and J ends, which lost 5 bases and 6 bases, there was a span of 20 bases.

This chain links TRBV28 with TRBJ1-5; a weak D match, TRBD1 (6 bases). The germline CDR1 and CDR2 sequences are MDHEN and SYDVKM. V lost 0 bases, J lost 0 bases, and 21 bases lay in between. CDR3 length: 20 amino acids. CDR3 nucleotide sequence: TGTGCCAGCAGTTTATGGGGCCTGGGGGGGCGCGGGGATAGCAATCAGCCCCAGCATTTT. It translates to CASSLWGLGGRGDSNQPQHF.

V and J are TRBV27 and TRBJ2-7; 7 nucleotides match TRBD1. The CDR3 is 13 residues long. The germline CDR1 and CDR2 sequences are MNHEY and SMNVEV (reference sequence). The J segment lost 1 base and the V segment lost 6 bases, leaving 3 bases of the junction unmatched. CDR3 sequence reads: CASRTGNSYEQYF. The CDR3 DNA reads TGTGCCAGCAGGACAGGGAATTCCTACGAGCAGTACTTC.

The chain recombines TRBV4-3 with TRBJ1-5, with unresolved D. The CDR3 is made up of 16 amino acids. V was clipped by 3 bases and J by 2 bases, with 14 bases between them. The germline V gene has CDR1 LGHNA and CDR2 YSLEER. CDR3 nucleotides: TGCGCCAGCAGCCAGTCGATGTCGGGTGGCAATCAGCCCCAGCATTTT. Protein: CASSQSMSGGNQPQHF.

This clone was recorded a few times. The CDR3 DNA follows: TGTGCCAGCATCAAAGGGGGTCCCAGCTACGAGCAGTACTTC. Translated: CASIKGGPSYEQYF. The chain combines TRBV28 with TRBJ2-7; possibly TRBD1 for D (6 bases). CDR3 size: 14 residues. With 7 bases removed from V and 3 bases from J, the gap between germline ends came to 16 bases. The germline V gene encodes CDR1 MDHEN and CDR2 SYDVKM.

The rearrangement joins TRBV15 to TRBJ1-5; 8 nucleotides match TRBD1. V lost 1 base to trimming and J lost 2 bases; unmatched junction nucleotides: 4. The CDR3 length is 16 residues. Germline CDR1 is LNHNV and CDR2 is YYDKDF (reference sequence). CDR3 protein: CATSRGTGGGNQPQHF. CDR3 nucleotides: TGTGCCACCAGCAGAGGCACAGGGGGAGGCAATCAGCCCCAGCATTTT.